Below, 21 T cell receptor beta chains from the same sample are listed, as sequenced in a study of PD-L1 blockade in urothelial cancer. Measured with immunoSEQ multiplex PCR; TCRdb has only the in-frame clones, and not every one. In the table there are roughly 45,000 clones, nearly 90% of which are singletons. The material was PBMCs, obtained around atezolizumab (anti-PD-L1) treatment. The receptors stem from a man aged 55 to 69 with urothelial cancer.

The chain combines TRBV7-2 with TRBJ1-6, with D possibly matching TRBD1 (6 bases). The germline gives CDR1 SGHTA, CDR2 FQGNSA. Trimming left V 5 bases short and J 5 bases short, with 13 bases between. CDR3 length equals 15 residues. The CDR3 protein is CASSPGTLDNSPLHF. Here the CDR3 DNA reads TGTGCCAGCAGCCCCGGGACATTGGATAATTCACCCCTCCACTTT.

The rearrangement links TRBV30 to TRBJ2-7; the D is unclear. Germline values: CDR1 GTSNPN, CDR2 SVGIG (reference sequence). The germline V and J ends were trimmed by 2 bases and 2 bases, with 7 bases remaining between them. CDR3 length: 12 residues. CDR3 in DNA: TGTGCCTGGAGTCTCACGGCCTACGAGCAGTACTTC. Its protein is CAWSLTAYEQYF.

This sequence joins TRBV18 and TRBJ1-6; TRBD1 is a possible D gene (5 bases). CDR3 length equals 15 residues. Trimming stripped 6 bases from V and 7 bases from J, with 16 bases between. Germline CDR1 and CDR2: KGHSH and LQKENI. DNA for the CDR3: TGTGCCAGCTCCCCAGCCCAGGGTAGGAATTCACCCCTCCACTTT. This sequence encodes CASSPAQGRNSPLHF.

There are a few counts of this clone. The genes are TRBV2 and TRBJ1-2; no reliable D call. Trimming pared 3 bases from V and 8 bases from J, leaving 10 bases between. The CDR3 consists of 12 residues. Germline CDR1 and CDR2: SNHLY and FYNNEI. The CDR3 reads CASSELAKGYTF. As DNA, the CDR3 is TGTGCCAGCAGTGAGTTAGCTAAAGGCTACACCTTC.

V and J are TRBV9 and TRBJ1-1; no reliable D call. This CDR3 has 12 residues. Germline lookup yields CDR1 SGDLS and CDR2 YYNGEE. The V and J ends lost 3 bases and 7 bases respectively, with 10 bases between them. CDR3 residues: CASSGGGSEAFF. In nucleotides, the CDR3 is TGTGCCAGCAGCGGTGGTGGCAGTGAAGCTTTCTTT.

The V gene is TRBV27, the J gene TRBJ1-2, with D perhaps TRBD1 (5 bases). CDR3 length: 13 amino acids. Trimming left V 8 bases short and J 4 bases short, with 14 bases between. Germline CDR1 MNHEY, CDR2 SMNVEV (reference sequence). The CDR3 DNA sequence: TGTGCCAGCGGGGCTTCCCGTAGCTATGGCTACACCTTC. Encoded protein: CASGASRSYGYTF.

The chain uses TRBV6-1 and TRBJ1-4; perhaps TRBD1 as D (6 bases). Germline-derived CDR1 and CDR2 are MNHNS and SASEGT. The CDR3 extends over 13 amino acids. V shed 7 bases and J shed 3 bases, with 9 bases lying between them. The CDR3 nucleotides are TGTGCCAGCAACAGGGCTCCTAATGAAAAACTGTTTTTT. Translating gives CASNRAPNEKLFF.

This chain joins TRBV6-6 and TRBJ1-5; D perhaps matches TRBD1 (6 bases). The CDR3 totals 15 residues. V shed 6 bases and J shed 5 bases, with 17 bases lying between them. Germline-derived CDR1 and CDR2 are MNHNY and SVGAGI (reference sequence). The CDR3 DNA reads TGTGCCAGCAGCAACGGTGGGGACATACATCAGCCCCAGCATTTT. This encodes CASSNGGDIHQPQHF.

This clone occurred once. The chain is built from TRBV5-1 and TRBJ2-3; 8 nucleotides align to TRBD1. The junction had 6 bases not matched to a gene; V was cut back by 0 bases and J by 3 bases. The CDR3 covers 16 residues. In germline, CDR1 is SGHRS, CDR2 YFSETQ. CDR3 residues: CASSLGTGSRTDTQYF. As DNA, the CDR3 is TGCGCCAGCAGCTTGGGGACAGGGAGTAGGACAGATACGCAGTATTTT.

The chain uses TRBV6-6 and TRBJ2-3; TRBD2 agrees at 8 bases. The length of the CDR3 is 16 residues. The ends lost 0 bases at V and 1 base at J; junction bases unmatched: 3. From germline, CDR1 is MNHNY and CDR2 SVGAGI (reference sequence). The CDR3 region is CASSYSRGAGTDTQYF. CDR3 bases: TGTGCCAGCAGTTACTCGCGGGGGGCCGGCACAGATACGCAGTATTTT.

V is TRBV6-1 and J is TRBJ1-2; D remains unclear. The CDR3 totals 14 residues. The V and J ends lost 6 bases and 7 bases respectively, with 18 bases between them. Germline V gene lookup returns CDR1 MNHNS and CDR2 SASEGT. The CDR3 DNA is TGTGCCAGCAGCAGTGAGGGCTCCACTGGTGGCTACACCTTC. Translating it yields CASSSEGSTGGYTF.

V usage is TRBV27 and J usage is TRBJ1-4, with 8 bases identical to TRBD1. V dropped 5 bases and J dropped 2; count of bases not matched to a gene: 4. Germline CDR1 reads MNHEY; CDR2 reads SMNVEV (reference sequence). This CDR3 region has 15 residues. The CDR3 reads CASSPWDRTNEKLFF. The CDR3 coding sequence is TGTGCCAGCAGTCCCTGGGACAGGACTAATGAAAAACTGTTTTTT.

The chain couples TRBV2 to TRBJ2-5; D is undetermined. V was pared by 0 bases and J by 5 bases, with 7 bases between. Germline CDR1 reads SNHLY; CDR2 reads FYNNEI. CDR3 length: 13 residues. This CDR3 is CASSEALQETQYF. The CDR3 nucleotides are TGTGCCAGCAGTGAAGCGCTTCAGGAGACCCAGTACTTC.

This chain joins TRBV30 and TRBJ1-2; TRBD1 might be the D (6 bases). Germline lookup yields CDR1 GTSNPN and CDR2 SVGIG (reference sequence). V lost 7 bases and J lost 4, with 16 bases in between. The CDR3 runs to 13 residues. CDR3 amino acids: CAFSGGQVYGYTF. Here the CDR3 DNA reads TGTGCCTTTAGCGGGGGGCAGGTCTATGGCTACACCTTC.

As regards this clone: A far larger clone is off by one base, so a read error is likely. The gene calls are TRBV7-6 and TRBJ1-6; TRBD1 agrees at 9 bases. Germline V gene data show CDR1 as SGHVS and CDR2 as FNYEAQ. J lost 13 bases, V lost 5 bases, and 21 bases had no gene match. This CDR3 spans 18 amino acids. The CDR3 nucleotides read TGTGCCAGCAGCCAAGATTTCCCTCTCACAGGGGGCGCACAGCCCCTCCACTTT. Encoded protein: CASSQDFPLTGGAQPLHF.

This rearrangement joins TRBV19 to TRBJ1-6; 7 bases line up with TRBD1. This CDR3 has 15 residues. The germline gives CDR1 LNHDA, CDR2 SQIVND (reference sequence). With V trimmed by 1 base and J by 9 bases, 6 bases remained unmatched. Here the CDR3 reads CASSIAGAGGSPLHF. The CDR3 bases are TGTGCCAGTAGTATAGCTGGGGCAGGGGGTTCACCCCTCCACTTT.

This chain links TRBV6-5 with TRBJ1-1; 8 bases line up with TRBD1. J gave up 10 bases and V 5 bases, and 3 bases lay outside the gene matches. CDR3 size: 11 residues. From germline, CDR1 is MNHEY and CDR2 SVGAGI. The CDR3, as DNA: TGTGCCAGCAGTAAAGGACAGGGAGCTTTCTTT. It translates to CASSKGQGAFF.

The rearrangement uses TRBV19 and TRBJ1-2, with 7 bases lining up with TRBD1. The V and J ends lost 5 bases and 7 bases, in that order; junction bases with no gene match: 4. CDR1 and CDR2 (germline): LNHDA, SQIVND (reference sequence). The CDR3 is 12 amino acids. CDR3 loop: CASSPRGFGYTF. DNA of the CDR3: TGTGCCAGTAGTCCCAGGGGGTTTGGCTACACCTTC. Drawing the rest from reference TRBV19 and TRBJ1-2, the complete variable domain is DGGITQSPKYLFRKEGQNVTLSCEQNLNHDAMYWYRQDPGQGLRLIYYSQIVNDFQKGDIAEGYSVSREKKESFPLTVTSAQKNPTAFYLCASSPRGFGYTFGSGTRLTVV.

This chain joins TRBV28 and TRBJ1-1; tentatively, D is TRBD1 (6 bases). CDR3 length: 14 amino acids. Trimming stripped 3 bases from V and 1 base from J, with 9 bases between. The germline V gene encodes CDR1 MDHEN and CDR2 SYDVKM. CDR3 nucleotides: TGTGCCAGCAGTTTGGGACATCGGAACACTGAAGCTTTCTTT. Its translation is CASSLGHRNTEAFF.

V usage is TRBV10-2 and J usage is TRBJ2-4; TRBD1 aligns across 9 bases. The CDR3 runs 16 residues. After removal of 2 bases from V and 6 bases from J, the junction contained 8 bases not matched to a gene. Germline loops: CDR1 WSHSY, CDR2 SAAADI. The chain's CDR3 is CASSEPRQGGGNIQYF. In DNA, the CDR3 is TGCGCCAGCAGTGAGCCGCGACAGGGGGGGGGAAACATTCAGTACTTC.

The rearrangement links TRBV27 to TRBJ1-2; TRBD1 matches 10 bases. J was trimmed by 9 bases and V by 7 bases; bases with no gene match: 20. CDR1 MNHEY and CDR2 SMNVEV come from the germline V gene (reference sequence). This CDR3 has 17 amino acids. The DNA for the CDR3 is TGTGCCAGCACCCCCTTAGACAGGGGGCTCCGCTCTGAGAGCTACACCTTC. Translated: CASTPLDRGLRSESYTF.